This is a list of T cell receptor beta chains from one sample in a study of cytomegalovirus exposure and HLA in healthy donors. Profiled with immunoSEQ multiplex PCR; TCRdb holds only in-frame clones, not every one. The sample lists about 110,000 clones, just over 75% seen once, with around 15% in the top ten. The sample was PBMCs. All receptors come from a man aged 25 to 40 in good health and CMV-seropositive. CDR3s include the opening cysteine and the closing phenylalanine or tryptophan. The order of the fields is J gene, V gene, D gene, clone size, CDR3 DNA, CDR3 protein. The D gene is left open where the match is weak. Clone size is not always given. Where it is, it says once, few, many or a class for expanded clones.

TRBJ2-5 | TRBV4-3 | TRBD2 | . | TGCGCCAGCAGCCAAGGGGGAGGGGAGACCCAGTACTTC | CASSQGGGETQYF
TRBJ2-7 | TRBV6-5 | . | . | TGTGCCAGCAGTTACAAACCAGGGGACACCTACGAGCAGTACTTC | CASSYKPGDTYEQYF
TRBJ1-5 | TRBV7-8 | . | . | TGTGCCAGCAGCTTAGGGCGGGCTCAGCCCCAGCATTTT | CASSLGRAQPQHF
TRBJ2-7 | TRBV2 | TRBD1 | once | TGTGCCAGCAGTCAGGGGGTCGAGCAGCACTTC | CASSQGVEQHF
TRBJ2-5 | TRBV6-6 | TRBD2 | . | TGTGCCAGCAGTCAACTAGCGGGGGGCCCGGAGACCCAGTACTTC | CASSQLAGGPETQYF
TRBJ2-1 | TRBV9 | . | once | TGTGCCAGCTCCGGGGGACTCTACAATGAGCAGTTCTTC | CASSGGLYNEQFF
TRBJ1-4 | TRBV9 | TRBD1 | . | TGTGCCAGCAGCCCCCGTGGGACAGTTCTTTTTTTT | CASSPRGTVLFF
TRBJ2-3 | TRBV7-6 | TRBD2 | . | TGTGCCAGCAGCTTAGCTAGCGGGGGGGCCTCGAGCACAGATACGCAGTATTTT | CASSLASGGASSTDTQYF
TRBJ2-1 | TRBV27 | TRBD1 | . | TGTGCCATCGGATCCGGGACAGGGGGCAAGGTGGGATACAATGAGCAGTTCTTC | CAIGSGTGGKVGYNEQFF
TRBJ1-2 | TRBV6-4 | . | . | TGTGCCAGCAGTGACTCCCCAGACAGTTCTAACTATGGCTACACCTTC | CASSDSPDSSNYGYTF
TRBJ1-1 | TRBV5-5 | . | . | TGTGCCAGCAGCTTTGGTGTCCCCGGGAAAACTGAAGCTTTCTTT | CASSFGVPGKTEAFF
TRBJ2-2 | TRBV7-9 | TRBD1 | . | TGTGCCAGCAGCCAAAGGACAGGGAGTACCGGGGAGCTGTTTTTT | CASSQRTGSTGELFF
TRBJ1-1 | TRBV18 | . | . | TGTGCCAGCTCGAATGACGGACATACGAACACTGAAGCTTTCTTT | CASSNDGHTNTEAFF
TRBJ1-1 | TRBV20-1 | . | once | TGCAGCACCGGGAAGAACACTGAAGCTTTCTTT | CSTGKNTEAFF
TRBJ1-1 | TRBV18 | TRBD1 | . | TGTGCCAGCTCCGACAGGGTGAACACTGAAGCTTTCTTT | CASSDRVNTEAFF
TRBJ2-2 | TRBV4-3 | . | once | TGCGCCAGCAGTCATGGGGGGACCGGGGAGCTGTTTTTT | CASSHGGTGELFF
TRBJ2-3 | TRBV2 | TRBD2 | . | TGTGCCAGCGGAGCTAGCGGGGGCGTAGATACGCAGTATTTT | CASGASGGVDTQYF
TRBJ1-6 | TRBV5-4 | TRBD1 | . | TGTGCCAGCAGCCAGGGACAGGGAGTAGACTCACCCCTCCACTTT | CASSQGQGVDSPLHF
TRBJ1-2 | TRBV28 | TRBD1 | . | TGTGCCAGCAAGTCCGCCGGACAGGAGATTTACGGCTACACCTTC | CASKSAGQEIYGYTF
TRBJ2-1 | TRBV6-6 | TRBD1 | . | TGTGCCAGCAGTTACGGGCAGGGGGCTTACAATGAGCAGTTCTTC | CASSYGQGAYNEQFF
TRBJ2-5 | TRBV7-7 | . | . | TGTGCTAGCAGCCCGGGGGAGATCCAGACCCAGTACTTC | CASSPGEIQTQYF
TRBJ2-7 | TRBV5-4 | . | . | TGTGCCAGCAGCTTGGTTGGCAGGGGCCACGAGCAGTACTTC | CASSLVGRGHEQYF
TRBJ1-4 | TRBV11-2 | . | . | TGTGCCAGCAGCTTAGTAGGGGGGGCACTTAATGAAAAACTGTTTTTT | CASSLVGGALNEKLFF
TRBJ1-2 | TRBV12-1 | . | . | TGTGCCAGCAGCGCGGACAGGGGGAGCTATGGCTACACCTTC | CASSADRGSYGYTF
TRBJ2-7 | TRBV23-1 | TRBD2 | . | TGCGCCAGCAGTCAATGGGAGGCCGCAGGGACTAGTCCATGGATCTGGTACGAGCAGTACTTC | CASSQWEAAGTSPWIWYEQYF
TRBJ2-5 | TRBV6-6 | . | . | TGTGCCAGCAGTTCTGAGGCCGGAGGAGAGACCCAGTACTTC | CASSSEAGGETQYF
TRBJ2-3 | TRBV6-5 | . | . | TGTGCCAGCAGGACAAAGTCACAGGGTTCAGATACGCAGTATTTT | CASRTKSQGSDTQYF
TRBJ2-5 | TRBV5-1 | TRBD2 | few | TGCGCCAGCAGATTACGACTAGCGGGGAATCTTGCGCAAGAGACCCAGTACTTC | CASRLRLAGNLAQETQYF
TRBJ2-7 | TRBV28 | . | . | TGTGCCAGCAGTCCCTACGGGTACGAGCAGTACTTC | CASSPYGYEQYF
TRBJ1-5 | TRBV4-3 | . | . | TGCGCCAGCAGCCAAGATTGGGGTTTCGACTACAGTAATAGCAATCAGCCCCAGCATTTT | CASSQDWGFDYSNSNQPQHF
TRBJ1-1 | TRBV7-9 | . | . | TGTGCCAGCAGCTTTTATAACACTGAAGCTTTCTTT | CASSFYNTEAFF
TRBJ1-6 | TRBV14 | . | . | TGTGCCAGCAGCCAAGTCGGAGCTATGGGGGCGTATAGTTCACCCCTCCACTTT | CASSQVGAMGAYSSPLHF
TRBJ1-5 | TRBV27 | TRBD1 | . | TGTGCCAGCAGTTTAAACAGGGGCGGCAATCAGCCCCAGCATTTT | CASSLNRGGNQPQHF